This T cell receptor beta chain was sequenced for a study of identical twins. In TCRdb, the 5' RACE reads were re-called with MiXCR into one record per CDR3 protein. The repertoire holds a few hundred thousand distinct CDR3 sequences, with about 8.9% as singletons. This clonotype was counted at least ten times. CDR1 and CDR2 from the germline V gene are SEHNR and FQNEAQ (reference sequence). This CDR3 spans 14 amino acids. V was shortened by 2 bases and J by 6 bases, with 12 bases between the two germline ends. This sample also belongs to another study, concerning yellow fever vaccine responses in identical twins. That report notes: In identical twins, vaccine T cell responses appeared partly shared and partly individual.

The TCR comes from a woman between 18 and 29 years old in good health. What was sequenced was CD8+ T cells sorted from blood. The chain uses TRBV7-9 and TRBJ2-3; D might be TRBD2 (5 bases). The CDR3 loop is CASSLFVGEDTQYF. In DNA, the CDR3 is TGTGCCAGCAGCTTATTCGTCGGGGAGGATACGCAGTATTTT.